The T cell receptor beta chain under discussion was sequenced for a study of T cells in Graves' hyperthyroidism and ophthalmopathy (dated by TCRdb to about 2019). Some background on the complete study: To identify distinguishing TCR V-J signatures, a discovery cohort of about 100 patients was used, comprising roughly 45 with Graves' ophthalmopathy and around 57 with stable Graves' hyperthyroidism. Whether ophthalmopathy could be predicted prospectively was tested in an independent validation cohort made up of 18 to 20 hyperthyroidism patients plus 17 patients who later progressed to ophthalmopathy. The 100 or so discovery patients were divided at random into training and test sets in a 7:3 ratio. In addition, the study compared T-cell repertoires in thyroid tissue and in blood from a handful of Graves' hyperthyroidism patients. Once sampling was done, hyperthyroidism patients were given methimazole at a starting dose of 30 mg daily, whereas ophthalmopathy patients were given high-dose intravenous methylprednisolone. The paper describes TCR Vbeta CDR3 sequencing of 135 peripheral blood samples, made up of 43 ophthalmopathy patients, roughly 80 hyperthyroidism patients and 17 progressor patients.

A remark on this clonotype: Which antigen it targets is not known. Base quality data are lacking; no much larger clone is found one base away.

Germline trimming: 6 bases from V, 3 bases from J; junction bases outside gene matches: 12. The germline V gene encodes CDR1 SNHLY and CDR2 FYNNEI. The CDR3 numbers 18 residues from cysteine through phenylalanine. Only the CDR3 DNA stays, 54 bases, in frame from base 1. Amplification of TCR beta CDR3 regions was carried out from RNA transcripts. For the first round of RT-PCR on the TCR CDR3, the HTBI primer set was used together with the Qiagen OneStep RT-PCR kit. Libraries were constructed in a second round of multiplex PCR, after which size selection and purification were carried out. Paired-end sequencing of the libraries was performed with 100 bp reads on an Illumina HiSeq2000. In the source study's methods: SOAPnuke was used to process the raw data, with reads discarded if the reads contained adapters or uncalled bases, had a mean Phred below 15, or lacked an exact constant-primer or identifier match. COPE v1.2.5 was used to merge high-quality paired reads, and clonotypes were defined as unique nucleotide sequences. Clonotypes were aligned to IMGT TRBV, TRBD and TRBJ reference segments using MiTCR v1.1. The analysis was restricted to V-J combinations with a frequency above 0.0001, which together covered just over 99% of the repertoires. A TCS score was defined as the ratio of F50 (clonal expansion) to E x V (chaos), with BLOSUM62-based TCRdist applied between CDR3 peptides within each V-J. Welch's t-statistics and random forest reduced around 550 V-J features to about 12, which were used in a naive Bayes classifier (R e1071). TCRdb cleaned the public reads at Q25 with fastp, built clones with MiXCR and kept in-frame beta chains. One record per CDR3 amino acid sequence lists the most common genes and DNA. TCRdb, rather than the study authors, made the V and J calls. The sample table lists approximately 590,000 distinct CDR3 sequences, roughly 50% of them with a count of one. Roughly 8.2% of the sample belongs to the ten largest clones.

Here is what the overall study found, with its caveats: A model built on a 13 V-J signature distinguished ophthalmopathy from stable hyperthyroidism, reaching roughly 88% sensitivity and 81.08% specificity in cross-validation and 80%/75% in testing. Most expanded thyroid clonotypes (frequency above 0.001) were also detected in blood, suggesting blood repertoires may reflect thyroid immune responses. Sample size was not statistically predetermined, and blinding of investigators to group allocation was not performed. In validation, the model predicted progression to ophthalmopathy with around 71% sensitivity and less than 75% specificity, a median of about 6 months before onset.

Stable Graves' hyperthyroidism was defined as no progression to ophthalmopathy during 18 months of follow-up. Hyperthyroidism patients were newly diagnosed, had a disease duration of under 2 months, and were aged 18 to 65 years. Exclusion was applied to patients with uncontrolled infections, other autoimmune diseases, pregnancy or lactation. Diagnoses were based on clinical symptoms, serum thyroxine and TRAb, thyroid ultrasound and orbital computed tomography. Total RNA was extracted using Trizol reagent, and RNA quality was assessed on an Agilent 2100 Bioanalyzer. The source of this sequence is a woman younger than 30 with Graves' hyperthyroidism. Donor details come from another sample of the same person, matched by shared clones. The chain is assembled from TRBV2 and TRBJ2-5; 14 bases in the middle match TRBD2. The specimen sequenced was peripheral blood or thyroid tissue (not recorded which). In nucleotide form, the sequence is TGTGCCAGCAGCCACCGACTAGCGGGAGGGCCATCGGAAGAGACCCAGTACTTC. This translates into CASSHRLAGGPSEETQYF.